The 16 T cell receptor beta chains below were found in one sample sequenced in a study of T cell responses to AZD1222 COVID-19 vaccine. TCRdb's copy holds only in-frame clones and misses some; the assay was immunoSEQ multiplex PCR. The repertoire has about 130,000 clones, 80% to 95% of them found once; the top ten carry about 4.5%. Sequences were derived from peripheral blood, sampled on day 0 of MenACWY control vaccination. The receptors were sampled from an adult in good health.

The DNA for the CDR3 is TGTGCCAGCAGGTCCCCCTTTGGGGCCAACGTCCTGACTTTC. Translation: CASRSPFGANVLTF. This chain uses TRBV7-2 with TRBJ2-6, with D uncertain. The CDR3 runs to 14 residues. Germline CDR1 SGHTA, CDR2 FQGNSA. V was trimmed by 6 bases and J by 3 bases, leaving 9 bases between them.

DNA of the CDR3: TGTGCCAGCTCACCAATCTTGGGACTAGAGGGCAATGAGCAGTTCTTC. This encodes CASSPILGLEGNEQFF. This rearrangement joins TRBV18 to TRBJ2-1, with 8 bases identical to TRBD2. The junction had 9 bases not matched to a gene; V was cut back by 2 bases and J by 6 bases. The CDR3 loop spans 16 amino acids. The V gene's germline CDR1 is KGHSH and CDR2 LQKENI.

The rearrangement joins TRBV6-5 to TRBJ1-1; D possibly corresponds to TRBD1 (5 bases). Germline V CDR1 and CDR2: MNHEY, SVGAGI. V lost 6 bases and J lost 10, with 15 bases in between. The CDR3 sequence is 12 residues long. CDR3 nucleotide sequence: TGTGCCAGCAGCGGTACTGGGGGTGCAGCTTTCTTT. This gives the protein CASSGTGGAAFF.

The chain uses TRBV5-6 and TRBJ2-7; 10 bases align to TRBD2. V shed 3 bases, J shed 3 bases, and the junction held 9 bases outside the gene matches. This CDR3 is 16 amino acids long. The germline V gene encodes CDR1 SGHDT and CDR2 YYEEEE. CDR3: CASSSRLLAGFYEQYF. The CDR3 DNA follows: TGTGCCAGCAGCTCGAGACTACTAGCGGGATTCTACGAGCAGTACTTC.

The chain has TRBV6-6 and TRBJ1-2; TRBD1 might be the D (5 bases). This CDR3 region has 13 residues. Germline V CDR1 and CDR2: MNHNY, SVGAGI (reference sequence). The V end lost 8 bases, the J end lost 8 bases, and 18 bases lay between the germline ends. The CDR3 nucleotides read TGTGCCAGCGGGCCCCGGGAGGGGCGCGGCTACACCTTC. It codes for CASGPREGRGYTF.

The chain carries TRBV10-3 and TRBJ2-7; no clear D gene. The germline V gene has CDR1 ENHRY and CDR2 SYGVKD. The CDR3 runs to 13 residues. Trimming cost V 3 bases and J 1 base, with 7 bases left between them. The CDR3 DNA sequence: TGTGCCATCAGTGAAGACGCGTCCTACGAGCAGTACTTC. It codes for CAISEDASYEQYF.

This clone came up once. The chain is built from TRBV6-5 and TRBJ2-3; D is ambiguous. The germline V and J ends were trimmed by 6 bases and 1 base, with 8 bases remaining between them. Germline V gene data show CDR1 as MNHEY and CDR2 as SVGAGI. The CDR3 length is 13 residues. The CDR3 spells CASRIERTDTQYF. The CDR3 DNA reads as TGTGCCAGCAGGATAGAACGCACAGATACGCAGTATTTT.

V gene TRBV7-9 combines with J gene TRBJ1-4; 9 nucleotides align to TRBD1. V gave up 5 bases and J gave up 8 bases; unmatched junction bases: 9. Germline CDR1 is SEHNR and CDR2 is FQNEAQ (reference sequence). CDR3 length: 15 residues. The DNA of the CDR3 is TGTGCCAGCAGCCTATGGACAGGGGTAGAGGAAAAACTGTTTTTT. It specifies CASSLWTGVEEKLFF.

This clone has just one count. This chain uses TRBV24-1 with TRBJ2-5; 9 bases align to TRBD2. With 1 base clipped from V and 4 bases from J, the junction kept 6 bases outside the gene matches. Per germline, CDR1 KGHDR and CDR2 SFDVKD. The CDR3 length is 16 residues. CDR3 protein: CATSDFSGSGTETQYF. DNA of the CDR3: TGTGCCACCAGTGATTTTAGCGGGAGTGGGACAGAGACCCAGTACTTC.

This rearrangement joins TRBV6-5 to TRBJ2-1; TRBD2 aligns across 11 bases. V lost 4 bases to trimming and J lost 1 base; unmatched junction nucleotides: 3. CDR1 MNHEY and CDR2 SVGAGI come from the germline V gene. This CDR3 has 16 residues. In DNA, the CDR3 is TGTGCCAGCAGTTTTTTAGCGGGGGGGTCCTACAATGAGCAGTTCTTC. This sequence encodes CASSFLAGGSYNEQFF.

The rearrangement uses TRBV28 and TRBJ1-4, with D perhaps matching TRBD1 (5 bases). The germline gives CDR1 MDHEN, CDR2 SYDVKM. Trimming took 6 bases from V and 4 from J, leaving 15 bases between them. The CDR3 covers 15 residues. The CDR3 protein is CASRLAGPGNEKLFF. CDR3 bases: TGTGCCAGCAGATTAGCGGGGCCTGGTAATGAAAAACTGTTTTTT.

The chain couples TRBV4-2 to TRBJ2-1, with D possibly being TRBD1 or TRBD2 (5 bases each). Trimming removed 0 bases at V and 9 bases at J, with 9 bases between. The CDR3 has 13 residues. CDR1 and CDR2 from the germline V gene are LGHNA and YNFKEQ. The CDR3 nucleotides read TGTGCCAGCAGCCAAGATTTGAGGGGTGAGCAGTTCTTC. Its translation is CASSQDLRGEQFF.

DNA for the CDR3: TGTGCCAGCAGCCCACCTCGGGCGGGAAGAGAGACCCAGTACTTC. Translation: CASSPPRAGRETQYF. This chain joins TRBV11-2 and TRBJ2-5; D is perhaps TRBD2 (6 bases). The V end was cut by 5 bases, the J end by 4 bases, with 17 bases between. The length of the CDR3 is 15 residues. Germline V lookup: CDR1 SGHAT, CDR2 FQNNGV.

The genes are TRBV11-2 and TRBJ2-7, with D possibly matching TRBD2 (5 bases). The V and J ends lost 2 bases and 2 bases respectively, with 16 bases between them. Germline V CDR1 and CDR2: SGHAT, FQNNGV. The CDR3 spans 16 residues. The CDR3 sequence: CASSLSPSSGAYEQYF. Written as DNA, the CDR3 is TGTGCCAGCAGCTTATCCCCTTCCTCCGGGGCCTACGAGCAGTACTTC. The variable domain in full, completed from reference TRBV11-2 and TRBJ2-7, reads EAGVAQSPRYKIIEKRQSVAFWCNPISGHATLYWYQQILGQGPKLLIQFQNNGVVDDSQLPKDRFSAERLKGVDSTLKIQPAKLEDSAVYLCASSLSPSSGAYEQYFGPGTRLTVT.

This chain uses TRBV28 with TRBJ1-5, with a tentative D call TRBD1 (6 bases). V lost 5 bases, J lost 4 bases, and 21 bases lay in between. CDR3 length equals 17 residues. Looked up from germline, CDR1 is MDHEN and CDR2 is SYDVKM. The CDR3 region is CASSLWPGQGPNQPQHF. Written as DNA, the CDR3 is TGTGCCAGCAGTCTTTGGCCGGGGCAGGGGCCGAATCAGCCCCAGCATTTT.

V and J are TRBV6-5 and TRBJ1-2; the D gene is possibly TRBD1 (6 bases). Germline CDR1 MNHEY, CDR2 SVGAGI. This CDR3 region has 13 residues. The V end lost 7 bases, the J end lost 4 bases, and 13 bases lay between the germline ends. The CDR3 reads CASMGATPYGYTF. The CDR3 bases are TGTGCCAGCATGGGGGCGACCCCCTATGGCTACACCTTC.